The 3 T cell receptor beta chains listed next were all sequenced from one sample in a study of T cell repertoires in cytomegalovirus infection. TCRdb fed the reads into MiXCR, producing one record per CDR3 protein. The table lists approximately 500,000 distinct CDR3 sequences, 16% of them singletons. Sample: CD8+ T cells from PBMCs. These receptors were obtained from a human donor in good health (CMV status not recorded). Some clones in this sample may be carry-over from other donors' samples.

This clonotype was seen ten or more times. The gene calls are TRBV5-5 and TRBJ1-5; D not resolved. CDR1 is SGHKS, CDR2 YYEKEE, per germline (reference sequence). The CDR3 has 13 residues. The germline V and J ends were trimmed by 0 bases and 3 bases, with 4 bases remaining between them. CDR3 sequence (DNA): TGTGCCAGCAGCTTGGGGGACAATCAGCCCCAGCATTTT. Protein: CASSLGDNQPQHF.

In its sample, this clonotype was seen a few times. The chain employs TRBV27 and TRBJ2-7; D ambiguous. Germline V lookup: CDR1 MNHEY, CDR2 SMNVEV (reference sequence). CDR3 length: 16 amino acids. Trimming pared 2 bases from V and 4 bases from J, leaving 18 bases between. DNA of the CDR3: TGTGCCAGCAGTTTAGGACCAAGGCCCTCCCCTTACGAGCAGTACTTC. It codes for CASSLGPRPSPYEQYF.

This clonotype occurred many times. CDR3 loop: CASSVGQYTEAFF. Here the CDR3 DNA reads TGTGCCAGCAGCGTCGGACAGTACACTGAAGCTTTCTTT. This chain uses TRBV7-2 with TRBJ1-1; D is possibly TRBD1 (6 bases). The CDR3 contains 13 residues. Trimming pared 5 bases from V and 3 bases from J, leaving 10 bases between. Germline CDR1 is SGHTA and CDR2 is FQGNSA.